This T cell receptor (beta chain) was recovered during a study of control samples from healthy donors and cancer patients. Details on this clone: The same CDR3 is also encoded by other DNA sequences in this sample.

Profiling relied on immunoSEQ multiplex PCR, and the TCRdb table lists in-frame clones only, not all of them. The sample holds some 76,000 clones, roughly 90% seen once. The V segment lost 6 bases and the J segment 0 bases; nucleotides outside the gene matches: 10. The length of the CDR3 is 17 residues. CDR1 is SNHLY and CDR2 is FYNNEI in the germline V gene. The sequencing sample was made of PBMCs. This TCR was recovered from a man aged 55 to 70 with lung cancer. The V gene is TRBV2, the J gene TRBJ1-5, with 8 positions matching TRBD1. The chain's CDR3 is CASRTGQGRDSNQPQHF. The CDR3 DNA reads TGTGCCAGCAGGACAGGACAGGGCCGGGATAGCAATCAGCCCCAGCATTTT.